This is a list of T cell receptor beta chains from one sample in a study of CD8+ T cells in alopecia areata. Profiling relied on immunoSEQ multiplex PCR, and the TCRdb table lists in-frame clones only, not all of them. The sample shows around 5,400 clones, 60% of them seen only once. Sequenced sample: skin. The receptors here all came from a human donor with alopecia areata. CDR3s include the opening cysteine and the closing phenylalanine or tryptophan. D genes are given only for firm matches. Clone sizes are given selectively: once, few, many, or a class where the clone is expanded.

J gene: TRBJ2-5
V gene: TRBV27
clone size: few
D gene: TRBD2
CDR3 protein: CASSSTPSWGGTQETQYF
CDR3 DNA: TGTGCCAGCAGTTCCACGCCCTCCTGGGGGGGGACCCAAGAGACCCAGTACTTC

J gene: TRBJ2-1
V gene: TRBV5-4
clone size: .
D gene: .
CDR3 protein: CASSLGVRPYNEQFF
CDR3 DNA: TGTGCCAGCAGCTTGGGGGTCCGCCCCTACAATGAGCAGTTCTTC

J gene: TRBJ2-5
V gene: TRBV5-4
clone size: few
D gene: TRBD2
CDR3 protein: CASSLESGGARETQYF
CDR3 DNA: TGTGCCAGCAGCTTGGAGAGCGGGGGGGCCCGTGAGACCCAGTACTTC

J gene: TRBJ2-2
V gene: TRBV2
clone size: .
D gene: .
CDR3 protein: CASLGDGGAGELFF
CDR3 DNA: TGTGCCAGCCTCGGGGACGGAGGGGCCGGGGAGCTGTTTTTT

J gene: TRBJ2-7
V gene: TRBV29-1
clone size: .
D gene: TRBD1
CDR3 protein: CSVEGQGYEQYF
CDR3 DNA: TGCAGCGTTGAAGGACAGGGCTACGAGCAGTACTTC

J gene: TRBJ1-1
V gene: TRBV11-2
clone size: .
D gene: .
CDR3 protein: CASSLRGGNTEAFF
CDR3 DNA: TGTGCCAGCAGCTTACGAGGGGGTAACACTGAAGCTTTCTTT

J gene: TRBJ2-4
V gene: TRBV2
clone size: .
D gene: .
CDR3 protein: CASKEPRILAKNIQYF
CDR3 DNA: TGTGCCAGCAAAGAGCCGAGGATACTAGCCAAAAACATTCAGTACTTC

J gene: TRBJ1-1
V gene: TRBV7-9
clone size: .
D gene: .
CDR3 protein: CASSLGTKGPNTEAFF
CDR3 DNA: TGTGCCAGCAGCTTAGGGACCAAAGGACCAAACACTGAAGCTTTCTTT

J gene: TRBJ1-2
V gene: TRBV5-1
clone size: .
D gene: .
CDR3 protein: CASSKRLGEDYGYTF
CDR3 DNA: TGCGCCAGCAGCAAACGACTAGGGGAGGACTATGGCTACACCTTC

J gene: TRBJ2-5
V gene: TRBV7-8
clone size: .
D gene: .
CDR3 protein: CASSFSWETQYF
CDR3 DNA: TGTGCCAGCAGCTTCAGCTGGGAGACCCAGTACTTC

J gene: TRBJ1-1
V gene: TRBV28
clone size: .
D gene: .
CDR3 protein: CASSFWTARSTEAFF
CDR3 DNA: TGTGCCAGCAGTTTCTGGACCGCCAGGAGCACTGAAGCTTTCTTT

J gene: TRBJ2-7
V gene: TRBV5-4
clone size: hyperexpanded
D gene: .
CDR3 protein: CASSREMTYEQYF
CDR3 DNA: TGTGCCAGCAGCCGGGAGATGACCTACGAGCAGTACTTC

J gene: TRBJ2-5
V gene: TRBV9
clone size: once
D gene: TRBD2
CDR3 protein: CASSVGLADQETQYF
CDR3 DNA: TGTGCCAGCAGCGTAGGCCTAGCGGACCAAGAGACCCAGTACTTC

J gene: TRBJ1-5
V gene: TRBV4-1
clone size: .
D gene: .
CDR3 protein: CASSQDMTVAVQPQHF
CDR3 DNA: TGCGCCAGCAGCCAAGATATGACAGTAGCTGTTCAGCCCCAGCATTTT

J gene: TRBJ2-7
V gene: TRBV28
clone size: large
D gene: .
CDR3 protein: CASSLGFSVSYEQYF
CDR3 DNA: TGTGCCAGCAGTTTAGGGTTTAGCGTATCCTACGAGCAGTACTTC